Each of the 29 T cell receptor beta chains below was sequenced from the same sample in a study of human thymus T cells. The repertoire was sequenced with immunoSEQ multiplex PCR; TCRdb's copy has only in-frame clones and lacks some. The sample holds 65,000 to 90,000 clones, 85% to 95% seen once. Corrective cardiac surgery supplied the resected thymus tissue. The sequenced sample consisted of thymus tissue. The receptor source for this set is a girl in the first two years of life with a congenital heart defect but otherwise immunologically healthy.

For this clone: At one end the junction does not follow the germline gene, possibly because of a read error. The CDR3 sequence is CASSRETGTGGEEFF. The CDR3 DNA reads as TGCGCCAGCAGCCGAGAGACCGGGACAGGGGGTGAGGAGTTCTTC. The chain combines TRBV4-1 with TRBJ2-1; 11 bases are a match to TRBD1. The V gene's germline CDR1 is MGHRA and CDR2 YSYEKL. CDR3 length equals 15 residues.

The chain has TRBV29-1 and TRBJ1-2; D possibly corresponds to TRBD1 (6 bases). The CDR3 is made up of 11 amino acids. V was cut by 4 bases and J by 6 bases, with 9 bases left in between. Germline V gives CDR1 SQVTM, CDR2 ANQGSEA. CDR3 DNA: TGCAGCGTTGCAGGGGACGATGGCTACACCTTC. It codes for CSVAGDDGYTF.

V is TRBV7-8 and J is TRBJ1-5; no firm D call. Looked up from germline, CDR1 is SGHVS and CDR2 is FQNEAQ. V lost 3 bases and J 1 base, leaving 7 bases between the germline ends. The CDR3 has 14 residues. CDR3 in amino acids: CASSFGRSNQPQHF. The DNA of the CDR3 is TGTGCCAGCAGCTTTGGCAGGAGCAATCAGCCCCAGCATTTT.

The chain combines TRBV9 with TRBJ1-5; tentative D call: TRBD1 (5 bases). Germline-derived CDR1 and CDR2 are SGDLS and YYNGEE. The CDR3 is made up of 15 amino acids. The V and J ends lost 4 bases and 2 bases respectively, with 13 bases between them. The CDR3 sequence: CASSPGGLGNQPQHF. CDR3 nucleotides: TGTGCCAGCAGCCCGGGGGGTTTGGGCAATCAGCCCCAGCATTTT.

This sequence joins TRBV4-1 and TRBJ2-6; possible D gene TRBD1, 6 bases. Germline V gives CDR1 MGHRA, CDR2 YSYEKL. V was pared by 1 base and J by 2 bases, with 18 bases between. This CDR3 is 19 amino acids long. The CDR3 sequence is CASSQAFAGVRPGANVLTF. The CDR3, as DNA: TGCGCCAGCAGCCAAGCATTTGCAGGGGTACGACCTGGGGCCAACGTCCTGACTTTC.

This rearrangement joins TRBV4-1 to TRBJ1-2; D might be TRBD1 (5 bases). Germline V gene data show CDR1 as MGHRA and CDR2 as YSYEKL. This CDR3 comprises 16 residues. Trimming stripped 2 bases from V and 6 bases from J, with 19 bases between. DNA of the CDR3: TGCGCCAGCAGCCAACCTGGGGACGTCCTGGGAGATGGCTACACCTTC. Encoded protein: CASSQPGDVLGDGYTF.

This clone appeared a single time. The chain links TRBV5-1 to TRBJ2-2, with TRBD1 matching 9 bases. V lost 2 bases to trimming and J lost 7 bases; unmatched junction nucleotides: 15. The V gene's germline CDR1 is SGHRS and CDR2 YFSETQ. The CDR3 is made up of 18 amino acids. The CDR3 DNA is TGCGCCAGCAGCTTACTATCGGACAGGGGACTCCAGATCGGGGAGCTGTTTTTT. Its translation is CASSLLSDRGLQIGELFF.

DNA of the CDR3: TGCAGCGTTGCCTTCCCTGGACTAGCGGATAGCACAGATACGCAGTATTTT. Amino acid sequence: CSVAFPGLADSTDTQYF. The V call is TRBV29-1, the J call TRBJ2-3; 10 positions agree with TRBD2. Unmatched junction bases numbered 10, after V lost 4 bases and J lost 0 bases. Germline CDR1 is SQVTM and CDR2 is ANQGSEA. The CDR3 totals 17 residues.

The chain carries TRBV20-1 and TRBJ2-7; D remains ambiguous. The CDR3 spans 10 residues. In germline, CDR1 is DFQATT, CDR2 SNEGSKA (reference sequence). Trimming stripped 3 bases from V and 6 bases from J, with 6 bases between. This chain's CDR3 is CSARDREQYF. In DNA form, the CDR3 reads TGCAGTGCTAGGGACCGCGAGCAGTACTTC.

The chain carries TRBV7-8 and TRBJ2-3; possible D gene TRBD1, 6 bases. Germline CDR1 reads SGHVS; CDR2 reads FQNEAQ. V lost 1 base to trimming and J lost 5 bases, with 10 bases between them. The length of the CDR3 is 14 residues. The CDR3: CASSLGGRKDTQYF. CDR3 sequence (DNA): TGTGCCAGCAGCTTAGGGGGGCGAAAAGATACGCAGTATTTT.

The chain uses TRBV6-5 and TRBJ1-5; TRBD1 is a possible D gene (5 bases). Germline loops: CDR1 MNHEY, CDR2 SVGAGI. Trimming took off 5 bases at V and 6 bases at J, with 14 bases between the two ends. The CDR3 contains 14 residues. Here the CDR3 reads CASSPWGEGQPQHF. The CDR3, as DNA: TGTGCCAGCAGTCCCTGGGGCGAGGGTCAGCCCCAGCATTTT.

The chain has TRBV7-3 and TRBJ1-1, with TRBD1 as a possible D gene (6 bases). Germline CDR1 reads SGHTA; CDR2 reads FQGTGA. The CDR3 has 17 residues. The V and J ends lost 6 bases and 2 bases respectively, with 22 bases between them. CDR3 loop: CASRYYSAGAGNTEAFF. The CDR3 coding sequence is TGTGCCAGCAGGTACTACTCCGCAGGGGCTGGAAACACTGAAGCTTTCTTT.

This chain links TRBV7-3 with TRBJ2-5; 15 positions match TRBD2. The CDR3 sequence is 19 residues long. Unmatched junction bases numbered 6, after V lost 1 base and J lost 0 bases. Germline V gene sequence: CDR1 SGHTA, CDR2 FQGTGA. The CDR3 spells CASSLISRTSGRDQETQYF. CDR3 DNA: TGTGCCAGCAGCTTAATTTCCCGGACTAGCGGGAGGGACCAAGAGACCCAGTACTTC.

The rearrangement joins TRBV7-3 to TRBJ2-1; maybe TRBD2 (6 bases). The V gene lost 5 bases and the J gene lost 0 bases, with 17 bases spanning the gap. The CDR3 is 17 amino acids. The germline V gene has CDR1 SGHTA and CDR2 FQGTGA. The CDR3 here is CASSPHMGRSSYNEQFF. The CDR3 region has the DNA TGTGCCAGCAGCCCCCATATGGGGAGGAGCTCCTACAATGAGCAGTTCTTC.

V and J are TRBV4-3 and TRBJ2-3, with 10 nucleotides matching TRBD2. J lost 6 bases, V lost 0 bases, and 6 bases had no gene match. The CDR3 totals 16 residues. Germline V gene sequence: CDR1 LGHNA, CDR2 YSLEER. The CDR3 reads CASSQESGRARDTQYF. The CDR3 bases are TGCGCCAGCAGCCAAGAAAGCGGGAGGGCCCGCGATACGCAGTATTTT.

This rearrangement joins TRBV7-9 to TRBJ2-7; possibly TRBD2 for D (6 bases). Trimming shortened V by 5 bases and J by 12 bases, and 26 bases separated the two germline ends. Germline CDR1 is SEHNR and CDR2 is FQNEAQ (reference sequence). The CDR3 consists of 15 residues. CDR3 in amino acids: CASSQILGRESISYF. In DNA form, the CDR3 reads TGTGCCAGCAGCCAAATACTTGGTCGGGAGTCTATCTCGTACTTC.

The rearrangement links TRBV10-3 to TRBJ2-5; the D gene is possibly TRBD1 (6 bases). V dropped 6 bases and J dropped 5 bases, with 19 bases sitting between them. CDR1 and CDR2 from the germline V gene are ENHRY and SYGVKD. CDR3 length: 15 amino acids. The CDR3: CAIRQGRRIGETQYF. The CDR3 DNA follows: TGTGCCATCAGGCAGGGGCGCCGAATCGGGGAGACCCAGTACTTC.

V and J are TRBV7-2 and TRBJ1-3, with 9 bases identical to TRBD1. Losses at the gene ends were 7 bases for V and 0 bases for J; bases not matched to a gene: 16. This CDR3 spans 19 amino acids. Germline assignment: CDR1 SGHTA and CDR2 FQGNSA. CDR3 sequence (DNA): TGTGCCAGCACCTATTCTCCGCGAGGGACAGGGATCTCTGGAAACACCATATATTTT. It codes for CASTYSPRGTGISGNTIYF.

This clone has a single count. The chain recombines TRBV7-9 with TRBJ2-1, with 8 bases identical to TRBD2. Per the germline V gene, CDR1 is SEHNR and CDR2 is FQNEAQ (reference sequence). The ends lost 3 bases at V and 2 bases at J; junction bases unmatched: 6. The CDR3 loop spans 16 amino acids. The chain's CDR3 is CASSFEAGVAYNEQFF. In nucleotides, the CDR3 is TGTGCCAGCAGCTTCGAAGCGGGAGTGGCCTACAATGAGCAGTTCTTC.

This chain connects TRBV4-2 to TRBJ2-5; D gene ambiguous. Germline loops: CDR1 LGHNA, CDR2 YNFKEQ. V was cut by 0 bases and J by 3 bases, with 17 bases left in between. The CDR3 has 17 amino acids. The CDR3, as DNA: TGTGCCAGCAGCCAAGAAGGCGACCCCCAGACGGAAGAGACCCAGTACTTC. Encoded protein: CASSQEGDPQTEETQYF.

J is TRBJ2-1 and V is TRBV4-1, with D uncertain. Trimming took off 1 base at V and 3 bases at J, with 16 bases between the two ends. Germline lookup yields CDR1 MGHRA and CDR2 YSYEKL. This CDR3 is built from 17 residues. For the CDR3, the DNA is TGCGCCAGCAGCCAAGCCTATACCCACGACCTCTACAATGAGCAGTTCTTC. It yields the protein CASSQAYTHDLYNEQFF.

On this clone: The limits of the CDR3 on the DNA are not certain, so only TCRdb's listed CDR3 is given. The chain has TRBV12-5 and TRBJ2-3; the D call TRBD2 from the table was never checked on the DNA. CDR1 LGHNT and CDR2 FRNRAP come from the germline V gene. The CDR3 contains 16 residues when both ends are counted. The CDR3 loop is CASGLVMGTGTDTQYF.

The CDR3 here is CASSPDPPNTEAFF. CDR3 nucleotide sequence: TGTGCCAGCAGTCCGGACCCTCCGAACACTGAAGCTTTCTTT. The chain has TRBV28 and TRBJ1-1; no clear D. Germline V gene lookup returns CDR1 MDHEN and CDR2 SYDVKM. The CDR3 is 14 residues long. Trimming stripped 5 bases from V and 1 base from J, with 11 bases between.

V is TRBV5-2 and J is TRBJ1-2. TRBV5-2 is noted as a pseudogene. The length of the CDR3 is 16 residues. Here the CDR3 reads CASKERRVRKTYGYTF. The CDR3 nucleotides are TGTGCCAGCAAGGAACGGCGAGTACGAAAGACCTATGGCTACACCTTC.

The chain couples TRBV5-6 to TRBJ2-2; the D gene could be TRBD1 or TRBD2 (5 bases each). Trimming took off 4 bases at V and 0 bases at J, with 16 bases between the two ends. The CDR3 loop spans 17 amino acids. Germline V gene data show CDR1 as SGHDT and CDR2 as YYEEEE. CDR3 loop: CASSQPGDPANTGELFF. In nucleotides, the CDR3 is TGTGCCAGCAGCCAACCCGGGGACCCCGCGAACACCGGGGAGCTGTTTTTT. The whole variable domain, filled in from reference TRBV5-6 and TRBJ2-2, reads DAGVTQSPTHLIKTRGQQVTLRCSPKSGHDTVSWYQQALGQGPQFIFQYYEEEERQRGNFPDRFSGHQFPNYSSELNVNALLLGDSALYLCASSQPGDPANTGELFFGEGSRLTVL.

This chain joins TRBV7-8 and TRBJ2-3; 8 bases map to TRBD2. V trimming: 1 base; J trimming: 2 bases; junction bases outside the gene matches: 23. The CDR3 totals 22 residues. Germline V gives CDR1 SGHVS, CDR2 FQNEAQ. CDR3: CASSLVKDREGHAPYFTDTQYF. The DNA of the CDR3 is TGTGCCAGCAGCTTAGTGAAGGATCGGGAGGGCCACGCCCCATATTTCACAGATACGCAGTATTTT.

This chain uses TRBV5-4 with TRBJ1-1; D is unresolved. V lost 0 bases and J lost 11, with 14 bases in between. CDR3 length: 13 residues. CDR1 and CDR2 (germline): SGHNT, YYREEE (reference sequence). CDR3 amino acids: CASSLVAGQRAFF. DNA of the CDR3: TGTGCCAGCAGCTTGGTTGCCGGCCAACGGGCTTTCTTT.

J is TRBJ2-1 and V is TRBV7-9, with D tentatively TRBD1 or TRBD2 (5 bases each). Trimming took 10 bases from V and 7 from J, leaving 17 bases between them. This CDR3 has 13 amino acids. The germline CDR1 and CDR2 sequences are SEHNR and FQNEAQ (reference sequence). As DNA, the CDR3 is TGTGCCATGGTTGGGGGACGGGCGAATGAGCAGTTCTTC. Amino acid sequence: CAMVGGRANEQFF. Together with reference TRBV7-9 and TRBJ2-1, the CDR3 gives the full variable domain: DTGVSQNPRHKITKRGQNVTFRCDPISEHNRLYWYRQTLGQGPEFLTYFQNEAQLEKSRLLSDRFSAERPKGSFSTLEIQRTEQGDSAMYLCAMVGGRANEQFFGPGTRLTVL.

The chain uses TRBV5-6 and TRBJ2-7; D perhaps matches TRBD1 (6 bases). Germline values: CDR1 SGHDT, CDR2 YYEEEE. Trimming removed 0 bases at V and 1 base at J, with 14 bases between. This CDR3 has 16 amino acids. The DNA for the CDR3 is TGTGCCAGCAGCTTGGGCGTAGGGACACTATCCTACGAGCAGTACTTC. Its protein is CASSLGVGTLSYEQYF.